The next 21 T cell receptor beta chains were all read from a single sample in a study of shared clonotypes between healthy human individuals. Assay used: immunoSEQ multiplex PCR; TCRdb lists only in-frame clones, some missing. The repertoire holds 450,000 to 500,000 clones, with 79% as singletons. The specimen sequenced was PBMCs. Source of these receptors: a woman in her thirties or forties in good health. Some clones in this sample may be carry-over from other donors' samples.

The CDR3 loop is CASSLSGTADPYEQYF. CDR3 DNA: TGTGCCAGCAGTTTATCGGGGACAGCGGACCCCTACGAGCAGTACTTC. The rearrangement links TRBV27 to TRBJ2-7; 7 positions agree with TRBD1. With V trimmed by 0 bases and J by 2 bases, 7 bases remained unmatched. This CDR3 is built from 16 residues. CDR1 and CDR2 (germline): MNHEY, SMNVEV (reference sequence).

This clone was seen only a few times. The chain is built from TRBV18 and TRBJ1-3; no clear D. CDR1 and CDR2 from the germline V gene are KGHSH and LQKENI. The CDR3 is 12 residues long. V lost 6 bases and J 8 bases, leaving 11 bases between the germline ends. CDR3 nucleotides: TGTGCCAGCTCCGCAGTTGGGGACACCATATATTTT. It codes for CASSAVGDTIYF.

This clone appeared a few times. The CDR3 sequence: CASSLWTGGQSYEQYF. CDR3 in DNA: TGTGCCAGCAGTTTATGGACAGGGGGTCAATCCTACGAGCAGTACTTC. J is TRBJ2-7 and V is TRBV28; 9 bases are a match to TRBD1. Germline V gene lookup returns CDR1 MDHEN and CDR2 SYDVKM. This CDR3 is 16 amino acids long. J was trimmed by 1 base and V by 0 bases; bases with no gene match: 4. Using reference TRBV28 and TRBJ2-7 for the parts outside the CDR3, the full variable domain is DVKVTQSSRYLVKRTGEKVFLECVQDMDHENMFWYRQDPGLGLRLIYFSYDVKMKEKGDIPEGYSVSREKKERFSLILESASTNQTSMYLCASSLWTGGQSYEQYFGPGTRLTVT.

The chain couples TRBV6-4 to TRBJ2-1, with 8 bases matching TRBD2. This CDR3 is 16 amino acids long. V shed 0 bases and J 10 bases; nucleotides not matched to a gene: 11. The germline gives CDR1 MRHNA, CDR2 SNTAGT. CDR3 sequence: CASSDSASGLPYEQFF. DNA of the CDR3: TGTGCCAGCAGTGACTCTGCTAGCGGGTTACCCTACGAGCAGTTCTTC.

The genes are TRBV27 and TRBJ2-5, with 8 bases lining up with TRBD2. V shed 8 bases, J shed 7 bases, and the junction held 3 bases outside the gene matches. There are 11 residues in the CDR3. From germline, CDR1 is MNHEY and CDR2 SMNVEV (reference sequence). The CDR3 sequence is CASRGGWTQYF. DNA for the CDR3: TGTGCCAGCCGGGGGGGATGGACCCAGTACTTC.

The chain couples TRBV29-1 to TRBJ2-7, with no clear D. The CDR3 covers 14 residues. The germline CDR1 and CDR2 sequences are SQVTM and ANQGSEA. V lost 5 bases and J 3 bases, leaving 17 bases between the germline ends. CDR3 in DNA: TGCAGCGTTCAATCCCGTGGGGATGTCTACGAGCAGTACTTC. As protein: CSVQSRGDVYEQYF.

The chain combines TRBV13 with TRBJ1-1; D is ambiguous. The CDR3 is 15 residues long. Germline V gives CDR1 PRHDT, CDR2 FYEKMQ (reference sequence). The V end lost 5 bases, the J end lost 5 bases, and 18 bases lay between the germline ends. CDR3 DNA sequence: TGTGCCAGCAGCCCAAGGGTCAGAGCACCAACTGAAGCTTTCTTT. Protein: CASSPRVRAPTEAFF.

The chain recombines TRBV7-3 with TRBJ2-1; the D gene could be TRBD1 or TRBD2 (5 bases each). V was cut by 6 bases and J by 5 bases, with 17 bases left in between. This CDR3 has 15 amino acids. CDR1 and CDR2 (germline): SGHTA, FQGTGA. The CDR3 loop is CASRGTGAPNNEQFF. The CDR3 nucleotides read TGTGCCAGCAGGGGTACCGGGGCCCCTAACAATGAGCAGTTCTTC.

V gene TRBV18 combines with J gene TRBJ2-5, with TRBD2 identical over 15 bases. Per germline, CDR1 KGHSH and CDR2 LQKENI. CDR3 length: 17 amino acids. Losses at the gene ends were 4 bases for V and 1 base for J; bases not matched to a gene: 4. This chain's CDR3 is CASSHGLAGGPQETQYF. CDR3 in DNA: TGTGCCAGCTCACACGGACTAGCGGGAGGGCCCCAAGAGACCCAGTACTTC.

The chain couples TRBV2 to TRBJ2-3; D remains ambiguous. The CDR3 sequence is 12 residues long. Germline assignment: CDR1 SNHLY and CDR2 FYNNEI. V was shortened by 3 bases and J by 3 bases, with 4 bases between the two germline ends. CDR3 residues: CASSERTDTQYF. The CDR3 DNA reads as TGTGCCAGCAGTGAGAGAACAGATACGCAGTATTTT. Full variable domain (outside the CDR3, taken from reference TRBV2 and TRBJ2-3): EPEVTQTPSHQVTQMGQEVILRCVPISNHLYFYWYRQILGQKVEFLVSFYNNEISEKSEIFDDQFSVERPDGSNFTLKIRSTKLEDSAMYFCASSERTDTQYFGPGTRLTVL.

The chain combines TRBV23-1 with TRBJ1-3; 11 bases match TRBD1. TRBV23-1 is an open reading frame whose function is uncertain. CDR3 length equals 19 residues. V trimming: 3 bases; J trimming: 7 bases; junction bases outside the gene matches: 17. The CDR3 DNA reads as TGCGCCAGCAGTCATCCCGAAAGGACAGGGGGCAGACTTTGTAACACCATATATTTT. Protein product: CASSHPERTGGRLCNTIYF.

CDR3 coding DNA: TGTGCCAGCAGTTTATTTTGGGTATCGGTGGGGTATCAGCCCCAGCATTTT. This translates into CASSLFWVSVGYQPQHF. The rearrangement links TRBV28 to TRBJ1-5, with unresolved D. With 1 base removed from V and 5 bases from J, the gap between germline ends came to 18 bases. This CDR3 has 17 amino acids. Germline V gene sequence: CDR1 MDHEN, CDR2 SYDVKM.

Comments on this clone: The sample holds other DNA sequences that translate to the same CDR3. The genes are TRBV7-3 and TRBJ1-1, with unresolved D. V was pared by 3 bases and J by 0 bases, with 5 bases between. Germline CDR1 is SGHTA and CDR2 is FQGTGA. The CDR3 loop spans 13 amino acids. The CDR3 nucleotides are TGTGCCAGCAGCTTTTCAATGAACACTGAAGCTTTCTTT. This translates into CASSFSMNTEAFF. Filled out from reference TRBV7-3 and TRBJ1-1, the complete variable domain reads GAGVSQTPSNKVTEKGKYVELRCDPISGHTALYWYRQSLGQGPEFLIYFQGTGAADDSGLPNDRFFAVRPEGSVSTLKIQRTERGDSAVYLCASSFSMNTEAFFGQGTRLTVV.

This chain links TRBV28 with TRBJ1-4, with D possibly being TRBD1 (5 bases). The CDR3 contains 15 residues. V gave up 2 bases and J gave up 5 bases, with 12 bases separating them. CDR1 MDHEN and CDR2 SYDVKM come from the germline V gene. CDR3 DNA sequence: TGTGCCAGCAGTTTAGTGTCCGGGGGAAATGAAAAACTGTTTTTT. The encoded protein is CASSLVSGGNEKLFF.

The chain has TRBV30 and TRBJ1-2; D is possibly TRBD1 (6 bases). The germline CDR1 and CDR2 sequences are GTSNPN and SVGIG (reference sequence). The CDR3 covers 15 residues. V dropped 0 bases and J dropped 4 bases, with 15 bases sitting between them. The DNA for the CDR3 is TGTGCCTGGAGTGTTGAGGCAGGGGTAGGCTATGGCTACACCTTC. Its translation: CAWSVEAGVGYGYTF.

This chain links TRBV27 with TRBJ2-3, with 8 bases aligning to TRBD2. CDR1 MNHEY and CDR2 SMNVEV come from the germline V gene (reference sequence). The CDR3 totals 15 residues. The junction had 4 bases not matched to a gene; V was cut back by 5 bases and J by 0 bases. The CDR3 DNA follows: TGTGCCAGCAGTCCGGGACTAGTTAGCACAGATACGCAGTATTTT. Its translation is CASSPGLVSTDTQYF.

The rearrangement links TRBV28 to TRBJ2-5; 8 bases are a match to TRBD2. The CDR3 runs to 18 residues. V trimming: 4 bases; J trimming: 2 bases; junction bases outside the gene matches: 15. Germline assignment: CDR1 MDHEN and CDR2 SYDVKM. The CDR3 region has the DNA TGTGCCAGCAGTTATCACAATGGGCGGGAGGTTCCACAAGAGACCCAGTACTTC. It codes for CASSYHNGREVPQETQYF.

On this clone: The same CDR3 is also encoded by other DNA sequences in this sample. V gene TRBV30 combines with J gene TRBJ1-4, with D possibly being TRBD1 (5 bases). The CDR3 is 13 amino acids. Trimming pared 0 bases from V and 8 bases from J, leaving 10 bases between. Germline CDR1 reads GTSNPN; CDR2 reads SVGIG (reference sequence). The CDR3 DNA is TGTGCCTGGAGTGTCCAGGGAGGGGAAAAACTGTTTTTT. Translating it yields CAWSVQGGEKLFF.

Concerning this clone itself: Other DNA sequences within the sample encode an identical CDR3. The rearrangement uses TRBV9 and TRBJ2-5, with D perhaps matching TRBD2 (6 bases). Per the germline V gene, CDR1 is SGDLS and CDR2 is YYNGEE. The CDR3 length is 14 residues. The V and J ends lost 0 bases and 5 bases respectively, with 11 bases between them. The CDR3, as DNA: TGTGCCAGCAGCGTAGGCTCAGGAGGGGAGACCCAGTACTTC. It yields the protein CASSVGSGGETQYF.

This chain joins TRBV6-6 and TRBJ1-2; D gene uncertain. The CDR3 runs to 13 residues. CDR1 is MNHNY, CDR2 SVGAGI, per germline (reference sequence). The V end was cut by 6 bases, the J end by 6 bases, with 14 bases between. The CDR3 DNA is TGTGCCAGCAGCCTTGACAAGCAAAATGGCTACACCTTC. Protein product: CASSLDKQNGYTF.

This chain links TRBV18 with TRBJ2-3; 9 nucleotides match TRBD1. The V segment lost 0 bases and the J segment 1 base; nucleotides outside the gene matches: 2. Germline V lookup: CDR1 KGHSH, CDR2 LQKENI. CDR3 length equals 16 residues. CDR3 residues: CASSPPGTGRTDTQYF. CDR3 DNA: TGTGCCAGCTCACCACCGGGGACAGGGCGCACAGATACGCAGTATTTT.